Presented here are 22 T cell receptor beta chains from one specimen sequenced in a study of CD8 T cells in ankylosing spondylitis (dated by TCRdb to 2017 to 2019). Library preparation used 5' RACE. Instrument on record: Illumina HiSeq 2500. TCRdb reprocessing: public reads trimmed at Q25 with fastp, clones called with MiXCR, in-frame beta chains kept. Rows with a matching CDR3 protein are joined into one entry that keeps the most common DNA and genes. The sample records about 64,000 distinct CDR3 sequences, approximately 5.7% of which are singletons. Roughly 5% of the sample comes from the top ten. Sequencing used synovial fluid, either unsorted or a sorted T cell fraction (not recorded which). The origin of the receptors is a male donor with ankylosing spondylitis.

At least ten counts were recorded for this clonotype. This chain connects TRBV7-3 to TRBJ2-1, with no clear D. Germline-derived CDR1 and CDR2 are SGHTA and FQGTGA. Trimming removed 5 bases from V and 0 bases from J, with 17 bases in between. The CDR3 consists of 17 residues. The CDR3: CASSLLPLQSSYNEQFF. The CDR3 nucleotides read TGTGCCAGCAGCCTACTTCCTCTCCAAAGCTCCTACAATGAGCAGTTCTTC.

This clonotype came up a few times. The chain is built from TRBV19 and TRBJ1-5; no clear D gene. The V end was cut by 6 bases, the J end by 7 bases, with 13 bases between. CDR3 length: 13 residues. Germline V gives CDR1 LNHDA, CDR2 SQIVND (reference sequence). This chain's CDR3 is CASSLGPRQPQHF. The CDR3 DNA follows: TGTGCCAGTAGCCTCGGGCCCCGGCAGCCCCAGCATTTT. Complete variable domain (other parts from reference TRBV19 and TRBJ1-5): DGGITQSPKYLFRKEGQNVTLSCEQNLNHDAMYWYRQDPGQGLRLIYYSQIVNDFQKGDIAEGYSVSREKKESFPLTVTSAQKNPTAFYLCASSLGPRQPQHFGDGTRLSIL.

This clonotype appeared many times. The CDR3 region is CASSVGLGGSLYEQYF. CDR3 DNA sequence: TGTGCCAGCAGCGTAGGTTTGGGGGGATCGCTCTACGAGCAGTACTTC. The chain recombines TRBV9 with TRBJ2-7; weak D call: TRBD2 (6 bases). The CDR3 is made up of 16 amino acids. Trimming cost V 0 bases and J 3 bases, with 16 bases left between them. Germline loops: CDR1 SGDLS, CDR2 YYNGEE.

By sample fraction, this clonotype is medium-sized. This sequence joins TRBV20-1 and TRBJ2-7; D may be TRBD1 (6 bases). The CDR3 consists of 14 residues. V lost 1 base, J lost 1 base, and 11 bases lay in between. CDR1 DFQATT and CDR2 SNEGSKA come from the germline V gene (reference sequence). The CDR3: CSARAPGHSYEQYF. The DNA of the CDR3 is TGCAGTGCTAGAGCCCCGGGACATTCCTACGAGCAGTACTTC.

In its sample, this clonotype was seen a few times. The chain carries TRBV28 and TRBJ2-1; TRBD2 might be the D (6 bases). Germline CDR1 reads MDHEN; CDR2 reads SYDVKM. The CDR3 has 12 residues. The V end was cut by 11 bases, the J end by 3 bases, with 11 bases between. CDR3 in amino acids: CALGGNYNEQFF. CDR3 nucleotide sequence: TGTGCCCTAGGCGGGAACTACAATGAGCAGTTCTTC.

This clonotype was observed many times. The chain is built from TRBV20-1 and TRBJ1-1, with 9 nucleotides matching TRBD1. The CDR3 is 16 residues long. V was pared by 2 bases and J by 4 bases, with 11 bases of the junction left unmatched. Germline V lookup: CDR1 DFQATT, CDR2 SNEGSKA (reference sequence). CDR3 residues: CSARQWDRVSGTEAFF. The CDR3 DNA is TGCAGTGCTAGACAATGGGACAGGGTTTCGGGCACTGAAGCTTTCTTT.

At least ten counts were recorded for this clonotype. The rearrangement links TRBV28 to TRBJ1-2, with 7 bases identical to TRBD1. The V segment lost 5 bases and the J segment 0 bases; nucleotides outside the gene matches: 6. Germline V lookup: CDR1 MDHEN, CDR2 SYDVKM. CDR3 length equals 15 residues. The CDR3 coding sequence is TGTGCCAGCAGTACGCCGGGACAGACTAACTATGGCTACACCTTC. This gives the protein CASSTPGQTNYGYTF.

This clonotype was observed a few times. This rearrangement joins TRBV5-1 to TRBJ1-4; 10 nucleotides align to TRBD1. The CDR3 contains 15 residues. With V trimmed by 5 bases and J by 6 bases, 7 bases remained unmatched. CDR1 is SGHRS, CDR2 YFSETQ, per germline. The CDR3 protein is CASRTTGTGDEKLFF. CDR3 nucleotides: TGCGCCAGCAGGACGACCGGGACAGGGGATGAAAAACTGTTTTTT.

In its sample, this clonotype was seen a few times. The CDR3 loop is CASSAGNYGYTF. The CDR3 DNA reads as TGTGCCAGCAGTGCGGGAAACTATGGCTACACCTTC. The rearrangement joins TRBV7-9 to TRBJ1-2; no definite D call. The V end was cut by 6 bases, the J end by 2 bases, with 7 bases between. The CDR3 is made up of 12 amino acids. Looked up from germline, CDR1 is SEHNR and CDR2 is FQNEAQ (reference sequence).

The chain links TRBV20-1 to TRBJ1-4; 9 bases line up with TRBD1. Trimming at V came to 4 bases and at J to 4 bases, leaving 4 bases not matched to a gene. The CDR3 extends over 14 amino acids. Germline V lookup: CDR1 DFQATT, CDR2 SNEGSKA (reference sequence). The CDR3 nucleotides read TGCAGTGCTAAACCGGGACAGGGTAATGAAAAACTGTTTTTT. Translating it yields CSAKPGQGNEKLFF.

In its sample, this clonotype was seen many times. The chain recombines TRBV5-1 with TRBJ1-6; D is undetermined. V lost 0 bases and J lost 10, with 14 bases in between. The CDR3 covers 15 residues. Germline lookup yields CDR1 SGHRS and CDR2 YFSETQ. For the CDR3, the DNA is TGCGCCAGCAGCTTGGAGGGTAGTACGGGATCACCCCTCCACTTT. It yields the protein CASSLEGSTGSPLHF. Supplemented by reference TRBV5-1 and TRBJ1-6, the full variable domain reads KAGVTQTPRYLIKTRGQQVTLSCSPISGHRSVSWYQQTPGQGLQFLFEYFSETQRNKGNFPGRFSGRQFSNSRSEMNVSTLELGDSALYLCASSLEGSTGSPLHFGNGTRLTVT.

The chain employs TRBV15 and TRBJ1-4, with 7 nucleotides matching TRBD1. CDR1 and CDR2 from the germline V gene are LNHNV and YYDKDF (reference sequence). V shed 0 bases and J 10 bases; nucleotides not matched to a gene: 2. The CDR3 length is 13 residues. The chain's CDR3 is CATSRDSGGKLFF. The CDR3 region has the DNA TGTGCCACCAGCAGAGATTCAGGGGGAAAACTGTTTTTT.

This clonotype was counted only a few times. The gene calls are TRBV11-2 and TRBJ2-3; no clear D gene. Trimming removed 1 base from V and 8 bases from J, with 10 bases in between. CDR3 length equals 13 residues. Germline lookup yields CDR1 SGHAT and CDR2 FQNNGV. DNA for the CDR3: TGTGCCAGCAGCTTAGGGGTGGGCGGTACGCAGTATTTT. It yields the protein CASSLGVGGTQYF.

This clonotype was detected many times. This chain connects TRBV7-7 to TRBJ2-3; D tentatively reads TRBD1 or TRBD2 (6 bases each). Germline V gene sequence: CDR1 SSHAT, CDR2 FNYEAQ (reference sequence). The CDR3 runs to 15 residues. CDR3 protein: CASGKSGASTDTQYF. CDR3 DNA: TGTGCTAGCGGTAAATCAGGGGCTAGCACAGATACGCAGTATTTT.

This clonotype has at least ten counts. The chain links TRBV10-3 to TRBJ2-1; 14 bases map to TRBD2. The J segment lost 9 bases and the V segment lost 4 bases, leaving 5 bases of the junction unmatched. Per germline, CDR1 ENHRY and CDR2 SYGVKD. CDR3 length: 15 amino acids. The CDR3: CAISGGTSGSAEQFF. CDR3 nucleotides: TGTGCCATCAGTGGTGGGACTAGCGGGAGTGCTGAGCAGTTCTTC.

This clonotype appeared many times. The gene calls are TRBV15 and TRBJ2-2, with D maybe TRBD2 (6 bases). The CDR3 covers 13 residues. Per germline, CDR1 LNHNV and CDR2 YYDKDF (reference sequence). V lost 6 bases and J lost 6, with 11 bases in between. CDR3 region: CATSGGIAGELFF. In nucleotides, the CDR3 is TGTGCCACCAGTGGAGGGATCGCCGGGGAGCTGTTTTTT.

The V call is TRBV28, the J call TRBJ1-2, with D perhaps matching TRBD1 (6 bases). CDR3 length: 12 residues. The germline V gene encodes CDR1 MDHEN and CDR2 SYDVKM. DNA of the CDR3: TGTGGAACAGGGACCCTTTCCTATGGCTACACCTTC. It encodes CGTGTLSYGYTF.

This clonotype has a handful of counts. The chain joins TRBV20-1 to TRBJ2-7; D uncertain. Matching the DNA end better, TRBJ2-5 makes the J call doubtful. Germline V CDR1 and CDR2: DFQATT, SNEGSKA (reference sequence). The CDR3 runs to 10 residues. In nucleotides, the CDR3 is TGCAGTGCTAGAGGCCGGACCCAGTACTTC. Its protein is CSARGRTQYF.

The rearrangement links TRBV19 to TRBJ1-1; D is ambiguous. V lost 5 bases and J lost 3, with 16 bases in between. The CDR3 sequence is 15 residues long. Germline lookup yields CDR1 LNHDA and CDR2 SQIVND (reference sequence). The CDR3 nucleotides are TGTGCCAGTAGTGACCCGGAACACCTGTACACTGAAGCTTTCTTT. Translated, it gives CASSDPEHLYTEAFF.

There are many counts of this clonotype. The chain carries TRBV29-1 and TRBJ2-7; 7 bases map to TRBD1. Germline CDR1 reads SQVTM; CDR2 reads ANQGSEA. V dropped 6 bases and J dropped 2; count of bases not matched to a gene: 7. The CDR3 is made up of 13 amino acids. DNA of the CDR3: TGCAGCGTGACGATCCAGGGGGCCTACGAGCAGTACTTC. Protein product: CSVTIQGAYEQYF.

This clonotype was seen ten or more times. V gene TRBV20-1 combines with J gene TRBJ2-2; 9 bases align to TRBD2. Per the germline V gene, CDR1 is DFQATT and CDR2 is SNEGSKA (reference sequence). V was pared by 6 bases and J by 4 bases, with 12 bases of the junction left unmatched. The CDR3 has 16 amino acids. CDR3 protein: CSAQVVAGVGTGELFF. In DNA form, the CDR3 reads TGCAGTGCCCAGGTGGTAGCGGGAGTGGGCACCGGGGAGCTGTTTTTT.

This clonotype has at least ten counts. V is TRBV20-1 and J is TRBJ2-5; 7 bases are shared with TRBD1. Germline V CDR1 and CDR2: DFQATT, SNEGSKA (reference sequence). The CDR3 extends over 13 amino acids. The V gene end was trimmed by 6 bases and the J gene end by 4 bases; junction bases not matched to a gene: 8. The CDR3 sequence: CSAPQGVGETQYF. The CDR3 region has the DNA TGCAGTGCCCCCCAGGGGGTCGGAGAGACCCAGTACTTC.